This T cell receptor (beta chain) originates from a study of cytomegalovirus exposure and HLA in healthy donors. Broader study findings: A later analysis found most CMV-associated TCR beta chains apparently HLA-restricted.

Concerning this clone: Its antigen remains unidentified.

V was cut by 5 bases and J by 0 bases, with 19 bases left in between. The CDR3 totals 16 residues. The germline V gene has CDR1 GTSNPN and CDR2 SVGIG (reference sequence). PCR primers comprised 60 Vbeta and 13 Jbeta primers. Assay used: immunoSEQ multiplex PCR; TCRdb lists only in-frame clones, some missing. The sample has around 130,000 clones; around 77% are singletons. Sequencing was performed on PBMCs. The J gene is TRBJ1-2, the V gene TRBV30; D is perhaps TRBD1 (6 bases). The receptor was derived from a man in his fifties or sixties in good health and CMV-seronegative. Here the CDR3 DNA reads TGTGCCTGGGGTTCCTGGGGGGGGGCGTCTAACTATGGCTACACCTTC. Translated, it gives CAWGSWGGASNYGYTF.